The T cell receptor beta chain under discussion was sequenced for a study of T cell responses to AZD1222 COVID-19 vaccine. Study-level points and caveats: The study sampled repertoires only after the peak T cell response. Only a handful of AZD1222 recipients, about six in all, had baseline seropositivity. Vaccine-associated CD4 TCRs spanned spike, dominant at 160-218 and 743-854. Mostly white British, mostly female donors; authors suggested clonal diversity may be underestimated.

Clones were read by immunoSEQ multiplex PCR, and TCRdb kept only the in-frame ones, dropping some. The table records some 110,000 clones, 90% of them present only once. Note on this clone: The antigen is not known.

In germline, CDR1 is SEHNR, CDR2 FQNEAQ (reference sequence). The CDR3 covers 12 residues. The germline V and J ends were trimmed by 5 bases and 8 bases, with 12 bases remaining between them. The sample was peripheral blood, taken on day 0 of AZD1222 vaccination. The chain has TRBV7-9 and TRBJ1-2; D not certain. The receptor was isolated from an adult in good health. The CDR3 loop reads CASSLEDGGYTF. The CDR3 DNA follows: TGTGCCAGCAGCCTAGAGGACGGGGGCTACACCTTC. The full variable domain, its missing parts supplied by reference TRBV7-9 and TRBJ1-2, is DTGVSQNPRHKITKRGQNVTFRCDPISEHNRLYWYRQTLGQGPEFLTYFQNEAQLEKSRLLSDRFSAERPKGSFSTLEIQRTEQGDSAMYLCASSLEDGGYTFGSGTRLTVV.